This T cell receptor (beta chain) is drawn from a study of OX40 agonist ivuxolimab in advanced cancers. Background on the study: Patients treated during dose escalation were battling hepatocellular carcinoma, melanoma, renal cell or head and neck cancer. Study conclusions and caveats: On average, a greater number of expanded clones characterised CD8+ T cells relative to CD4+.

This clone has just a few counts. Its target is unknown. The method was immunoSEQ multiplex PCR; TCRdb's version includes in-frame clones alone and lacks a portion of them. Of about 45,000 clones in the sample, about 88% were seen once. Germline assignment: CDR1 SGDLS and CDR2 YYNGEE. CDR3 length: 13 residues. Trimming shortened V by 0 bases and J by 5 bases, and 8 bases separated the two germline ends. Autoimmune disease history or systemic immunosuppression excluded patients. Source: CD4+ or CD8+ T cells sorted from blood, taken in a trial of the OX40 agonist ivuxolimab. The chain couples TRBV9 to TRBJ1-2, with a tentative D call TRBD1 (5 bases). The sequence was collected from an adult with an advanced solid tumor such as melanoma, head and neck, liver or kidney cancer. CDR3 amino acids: CASSVVEGYGYTF. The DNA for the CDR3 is TGTGCCAGCAGCGTAGTTGAGGGGTATGGCTACACCTTC.